These 3 T cell receptor beta chains originate from one sample sequenced in a study of STAT3 mutations in large granular lymphocyte leukemia. Whole-study findings and limits: In T-cell large granular lymphocyte leukemia, about half of patients showed multiple immunodominant subclonotypes.

These receptors are not linked to any known antigen. The data were produced by immunoSEQ multiplex PCR, yet TCRdb's version contains in-frame clones alone and is incomplete. The sample consists of 8,000 to 13,000 clones, approximately 90% of them appearing once. Sequencing was done on a sample of peripheral blood mononuclear cells. The receptors derive from a man aged 55-75 years with T-cell large granular lymphocyte leukemia. Some clones in this sample may be carry-over from other donors' samples.

The chain employs TRBV18 and TRBJ2-7, with a possible D match to TRBD1 (6 bases). The CDR3 runs to 14 residues. V dropped 3 bases and J dropped 4 bases, with 13 bases sitting between them. Germline V gives CDR1 KGHSH, CDR2 LQKENI. The CDR3 DNA reads TGTGCCAGCTCACCTTGGGACACCCAATACGAGCAGTACTTC. Translation: CASSPWDTQYEQYF.

This chain uses TRBV7-6 with TRBJ2-7; perhaps TRBD2 as D (5 bases). The CDR3 covers 14 residues. CDR1 is SGHVS, CDR2 FNYEAQ, per germline. Trimming left V 4 bases short and J 7 bases short, with 17 bases between. CDR3 coding DNA: TGTGCCAGCAGCTCGGACTCATACTACGTGGAGCAGTACTTC. This codes for CASSSDSYYVEQYF.

The chain joins TRBV6-1 to TRBJ2-1; D is unresolved. The germline CDR1 and CDR2 sequences are MNHNS and SASEGT. CDR3 size: 13 residues. The V end was cut by 5 bases, the J end by 2 bases, with 7 bases between. This CDR3 reads CASSLQPYNEQFF. The DNA of the CDR3 is TGTGCCAGCAGTCTCCAACCCTACAATGAGCAGTTCTTC.